Below are 30 T cell receptor beta chains sequenced from a single sample in a study of cytomegalovirus exposure and HLA in healthy donors. 60 Vbeta and 13 Jbeta primers were used in PCR. Only in-frame clones appear in the TCRdb table, and some are missing; sequencing was by immunoSEQ multiplex PCR. Here the sample spans 150,000 to 200,000 clones, 76% being singletons. The sequencing sample was made of PBMCs. The receptor source for this set is a woman in her 30s in good health and CMV-seropositive.

The chain uses TRBV12-5 and TRBJ2-3; the match to TRBD1 covers 9 bases. CDR3 length: 14 residues. CDR1 LGHNT and CDR2 FRNRAP come from the germline V gene. Trimming at V came to 8 bases and at J to 3 bases, leaving 6 bases not matched to a gene. CDR3 in DNA: TGTGCTAGTAAAGGGACAGGGATTACAGATACGCAGTATTTT. It specifies CASKGTGITDTQYF.

This sequence joins TRBV5-5 and TRBJ2-5, with D perhaps matching TRBD2 (5 bases). The CDR3 length is 14 residues. Between the trimmed V and J ends, which lost 0 bases and 5 bases, there was a span of 11 bases. Germline V gene lookup returns CDR1 SGHKS and CDR2 YYEKEE (reference sequence). CDR3: CASSLVGEGETQYF. CDR3 DNA: TGTGCCAGCAGCTTGGTTGGCGAGGGTGAGACCCAGTACTTC. Drawing the rest from reference TRBV5-5 and TRBJ2-5, the complete variable domain is DAGVTQSPTHLIKTRGQQVTLRCSPISGHKSVSWYQQVLGQGPQFIFQYYEKEERGRGNFPDRFSARQFPNYSSELNVNALLLGDSALYLCASSLVGEGETQYFGPGTRLLVL.

The rearrangement links TRBV5-8 to TRBJ1-5; unclear D gene. The ends were cut back, 0 bases at V and 6 bases at J, with 4 bases in the middle. Germline CDR1 reads SGHTS; CDR2 reads YDEGEE. This CDR3 is 12 amino acids long. CDR3 nucleotides: TGTGCCAGCAGCTTGGACTCTCAGCCCCAGCATTTT. Encoded protein: CASSLDSQPQHF.

This clone was picked up a small number of times. The gene calls are TRBV6-5 and TRBJ2-5, with D possibly TRBD2 on 6 matching bases. V shed 7 bases and J shed 8 bases, with 20 bases lying between them. CDR1 and CDR2 (germline): MNHEY, SVGAGI. The CDR3 is 14 residues long. CDR3 loop: CASTPGLTFQTQYF. The CDR3 nucleotides read TGTGCCAGCACCCCGGGACTCACCTTCCAAACCCAGTACTTC.

V gene TRBV5-1 combines with J gene TRBJ1-6; no definite D call. CDR3 length equals 15 residues. Trimming stripped 3 bases from V and 7 bases from J, with 14 bases between. Germline V gene lookup returns CDR1 SGHRS and CDR2 YFSETQ. Written as DNA, the CDR3 is TGCGCCAGCAGCTACGGGAGCGGAGGGAATTCACCCCTCCACTTT. This codes for CASSYGSGGNSPLHF.

The genes are TRBV7-3 and TRBJ2-3; tentatively, D is TRBD2 (6 bases). V was cut by 2 bases and J by 0 bases, with 6 bases left in between. Germline loops: CDR1 SGHTA, CDR2 FQGTGA. The CDR3 spans 14 residues. CDR3 nucleotide sequence: TGTGCCAGCAGCTTAGCGGGGAGCACAGATACGCAGTATTTT. This codes for CASSLAGSTDTQYF. Filled out from reference TRBV7-3 and TRBJ2-3, the complete variable domain reads GAGVSQTPSNKVTEKGKYVELRCDPISGHTALYWYRQSLGQGPEFLIYFQGTGAADDSGLPNDRFFAVRPEGSVSTLKIQRTERGDSAVYLCASSLAGSTDTQYFGPGTRLTVL.

The rearrangement links TRBV28 to TRBJ1-3; D is perhaps TRBD1 (5 bases). The CDR3 covers 14 residues. CDR1 is MDHEN and CDR2 is SYDVKM in the germline V gene. Trimming removed 7 bases at V and 0 bases at J, with 10 bases between. In DNA form, the CDR3 reads TGTGCCAGCATTGGGGGGAGCTCTGGAAACACCATATATTTT. It encodes CASIGGSSGNTIYF. Filled out from reference TRBV28 and TRBJ1-3, the complete variable domain reads DVKVTQSSRYLVKRTGEKVFLECVQDMDHENMFWYRQDPGLGLRLIYFSYDVKMKEKGDIPEGYSVSREKKERFSLILESASTNQTSMYLCASIGGSSGNTIYFGEGSWLTVV.

This chain joins TRBV15 and TRBJ2-2, with TRBD2 as a possible D gene (7 bases). The germline gives CDR1 LNHNV, CDR2 YYDKDF (reference sequence). V was clipped by 3 bases and J by 0 bases, with 11 bases between them. The CDR3 is made up of 16 amino acids. CDR3 in amino acids: CATSRGGQPNTGELFF. The CDR3 coding sequence is TGTGCCACCAGCAGGGGGGGGCAACCGAACACCGGGGAGCTGTTTTTT.

This CDR3 is CACQAGSNEKLFF. In DNA form, the CDR3 reads TGTGCCTGCCAAGCGGGAAGTAATGAAAAACTGTTTTTT. The rearrangement links TRBV14 to TRBJ1-4; D remains ambiguous. The germline V and J ends were trimmed by 11 bases and 4 bases, with 14 bases remaining between them. In germline, CDR1 is SGHDN, CDR2 FVKESK. The CDR3 runs to 13 residues.

The V call is TRBV11-2, the J call TRBJ1-1; tentatively, D is TRBD1 (5 bases). CDR1 and CDR2 from the germline V gene are SGHAT and FQNNGV. The CDR3 is made up of 13 amino acids. Trimming took 5 bases from V and 2 from J, leaving 9 bases between them. For the CDR3, the DNA is TGTGCCAGCAGCCCGGACACTAACACTGAAGCTTTCTTT. The encoded protein is CASSPDTNTEAFF.

The chain employs TRBV7-6 and TRBJ2-5; 13 bases match TRBD2. Germline V gene data show CDR1 as SGHVS and CDR2 as FNYEAQ. Germline trimming cut 3 bases from V and 1 base from J; bases unmatched to any gene: 2. This CDR3 has 16 residues. CDR3 residues: CASSFGLAGVQETQYF. The CDR3 DNA reads TGTGCCAGCAGCTTCGGACTAGCGGGGGTCCAAGAGACCCAGTACTTC. The complete variable domain, with remaining parts taken from reference TRBV7-6 and TRBJ2-5, reads GAGVSQSPRYKVTKRGQDVALRCDPISGHVSLYWYRQALGQGPEFLTYFNYEAQQDKSGLPNDRFSAERPEGSISTLTIQRTEQRDSAMYRCASSFGLAGVQETQYFGPGTRLLVL.

As for this clone: The sample holds other DNA sequences that translate to the same CDR3. V usage is TRBV28 and J usage is TRBJ1-2; D unclear. The CDR3 consists of 12 residues. V was trimmed by 2 bases and J by 2 bases, leaving 3 bases between them. Germline loops: CDR1 MDHEN, CDR2 SYDVKM. In nucleotides, the CDR3 is TGTGCCAGCAGTTTAGGCAACTATGGCTACACCTTC. Amino acid sequence: CASSLGNYGYTF.

V is TRBV28 and J is TRBJ1-6; tentative D call: TRBD1 (5 bases). CDR3 length: 17 amino acids. Germline loops: CDR1 MDHEN, CDR2 SYDVKM. V was shortened by 6 bases and J by 1 base, with 16 bases between the two germline ends. This CDR3 reads CASRLGGSGSYNSPLHF. The CDR3 coding sequence is TGTGCCAGCAGACTTGGGGGGAGCGGGTCCTATAATTCACCCCTCCACTTT.

V is TRBV19 and J is TRBJ2-3, with 8 bases fitting TRBD1. The trim removed 5 bases at V and 5 bases at J, leaving 9 bases unmatched. This CDR3 is 15 amino acids long. CDR1 and CDR2 (germline): LNHDA, SQIVND (reference sequence). CDR3 in DNA: TGTGCCAGTAGTCCAGCGGACAGGGCCGAAGATACGCAGTATTTT. Its translation is CASSPADRAEDTQYF.

The rearrangement links TRBV19 to TRBJ1-5, with a weak D call TRBD1 (5 bases). V was cut by 5 bases and J by 7 bases, with 15 bases left in between. Germline CDR1 and CDR2: LNHDA and SQIVND (reference sequence). The CDR3 is made up of 14 amino acids. This CDR3 reads CASSWGGFGQPQHF. CDR3 nucleotide sequence: TGTGCCAGTAGTTGGGGGGGTTTCGGGCAGCCCCAGCATTTT.

The chain couples TRBV5-1 to TRBJ2-3; D might be TRBD1 (7 bases). Per the germline V gene, CDR1 is SGHRS and CDR2 is YFSETQ. V lost 5 bases and J 2 bases, leaving 12 bases between the germline ends. CDR3 length: 14 amino acids. The CDR3 reads CASSPGGYTDTQYF. For the CDR3, the DNA is TGCGCCAGCAGTCCAGGGGGGTACACAGATACGCAGTATTTT.

This clone was seen just once. The chain carries TRBV27 and TRBJ2-5, with D possibly being TRBD2 (5 bases). V lost 8 bases and J lost 3, with 7 bases in between. Germline CDR1 and CDR2: MNHEY and SMNVEV (reference sequence). There are 11 residues in the CDR3. The CDR3 region is CASGRKETQYF. The CDR3 region has the DNA TGTGCCAGCGGGAGAAAAGAGACCCAGTACTTC.

The chain uses TRBV19 and TRBJ2-1; the D is unclear. The V end lost 1 base, the J end lost 6 bases, and 13 bases lay between the germline ends. The CDR3 consists of 15 residues. CDR1 is LNHDA and CDR2 is SQIVND in the germline V gene (reference sequence). The CDR3, as DNA: TGTGCCAGTAGTATAGGTATTGGGCAAGTCAATGAGCAGTTCTTC. This codes for CASSIGIGQVNEQFF.

This chain links TRBV28 with TRBJ1-1; D gene uncertain. CDR3 length: 12 residues. The V gene lost 5 bases and the J gene lost 7 bases, with 11 bases spanning the gap. Per the germline V gene, CDR1 is MDHEN and CDR2 is SYDVKM. CDR3 sequence reads: CASSLRPGEAFF. For the CDR3, the DNA is TGTGCCAGCAGTCTTCGACCGGGTGAAGCTTTCTTT.

The rearrangement uses TRBV9 and TRBJ1-2; tentative D call: TRBD1 (5 bases). V gave up 2 bases and J gave up 0 bases, with 8 bases separating them. Germline CDR1 is SGDLS and CDR2 is YYNGEE. CDR3 length: 14 amino acids. Here the CDR3 DNA reads TGTGCCAGCAGCGTTGGGGGGACTAACTATGGCTACACCTTC. As protein: CASSVGGTNYGYTF.

This clone was picked up one time. V gene TRBV28 combines with J gene TRBJ2-4; 9 positions agree with TRBD1. Germline V CDR1 and CDR2: MDHEN, SYDVKM. CDR3 length: 13 residues. The V segment lost 6 bases and the J segment 12 bases; nucleotides outside the gene matches: 9. CDR3 protein: CASSLTGGDSQYF. The CDR3, as DNA: TGTGCCAGCAGCTTGACAGGGGGAGACAGTCAGTACTTC.

This rearrangement joins TRBV6-5 to TRBJ1-6, with a tentative D call TRBD1 (5 bases). The CDR3 totals 14 residues. The germline gives CDR1 MNHEY, CDR2 SVGAGI. V was trimmed by 0 bases and J by 12 bases, leaving 12 bases between them. This chain's CDR3 is CASSYSAGPGPLHF. In nucleotides, the CDR3 is TGTGCCAGCAGTTACTCAGCGGGGCCGGGACCCCTCCACTTT.

V gene TRBV2 combines with J gene TRBJ2-7, with 7 positions matching TRBD1. Germline CDR1 is SNHLY and CDR2 is FYNNEI. This CDR3 spans 15 amino acids. J was trimmed by 2 bases and V by 5 bases; bases with no gene match: 9. The CDR3 DNA sequence: TGTGCCAGCAGTCTAAGACAGGGTGGGCCCTACGAGCAGTACTTC. It translates to CASSLRQGGPYEQYF.

J is TRBJ1-4 and V is TRBV6-6; unclear D gene. Germline V CDR1 and CDR2: MNHNY, SVGAGI (reference sequence). The CDR3 runs 12 residues. The V end lost 8 bases, the J end lost 5 bases, and 9 bases lay between the germline ends. The CDR3 DNA follows: TGTGCCAGCGGCGGCCTAAATGAAAAACTGTTTTTT. The encoded protein is CASGGLNEKLFF.

The gene calls are TRBV25-1 and TRBJ2-3; 8 bases align to TRBD2. The CDR3 is 16 residues long. J gave up 4 bases and V 4 bases, and 10 bases lay outside the gene matches. CDR1 is MGHDK and CDR2 is SYGVNS in the germline V gene. The CDR3 region has the DNA TGTGCCAGCAGTGCCCGGGGTAGCGGGGAAGCAGATACGCAGTATTTT. Translation: CASSARGSGEADTQYF.

The chain uses TRBV6-5 and TRBJ2-1; 12 nucleotides match TRBD2. The length of the CDR3 is 15 residues. Trimming cost V 5 bases and J 6 bases; bases outside gene matches: 5. Germline assignment: CDR1 MNHEY and CDR2 SVGAGI. The CDR3 protein is CASSQSSGGANEQFF. The CDR3 DNA follows: TGTGCCAGCAGTCAGTCTAGCGGGGGGGCCAATGAGCAGTTCTTC.

This chain links TRBV5-1 with TRBJ2-1; maybe TRBD1 (5 bases). The CDR3 spans 13 residues. The V end lost 9 bases, the J end lost 8 bases, and 18 bases lay between the germline ends. Germline assignment: CDR1 SGHRS and CDR2 YFSETQ. The CDR3 nucleotides read TGCGCCACCTCCAGGGAAGGTTTAGATGAGCAGTTCTTC. Amino acid sequence: CATSREGLDEQFF.

The chain employs TRBV7-2 and TRBJ1-2, with 12 nucleotides matching TRBD1. The germline CDR1 and CDR2 sequences are SGHTA and FQGNSA. Germline trimming cut 5 bases from V and 7 bases from J; bases unmatched to any gene: 8. This CDR3 comprises 15 residues. Here the CDR3 reads CASSLSGQGALGYTF. The CDR3, as DNA: TGTGCCAGCAGCCTTTCGGGACAGGGGGCGCTTGGCTACACCTTC.

This clone was seen just once. CDR3 residues: CASSLGLQDTQYF. Here the CDR3 DNA reads TGTGCCAGTAGTCTGGGACTCCAAGATACGCAGTATTTT. The J gene is TRBJ2-3, the V gene TRBV19; the D gene is possibly TRBD2 (6 bases). Per germline, CDR1 LNHDA and CDR2 SQIVND (reference sequence). CDR3 length: 13 residues. V lost 5 bases and J 5 bases, leaving 11 bases between the germline ends.

The gene calls are TRBV15 and TRBJ1-4, with TRBD1 matching over 8 bases. The CDR3 has 19 amino acids. V lost 7 bases and J lost 6; bases outside the gene matches: 22. Germline assignment: CDR1 LNHNV and CDR2 YYDKDF (reference sequence). CDR3 DNA: TGTGCCACCACCTACGGCAGGGGGCCGTACAGGAAACCGGATGAAAAACTGTTTTTT. Its protein product is CATTYGRGPYRKPDEKLFF.